The 20 T cell receptor beta chains given below trace back to one sample, sequenced in a study of T-cell memory formation after mild COVID-19. MiXCR, applied by TCRdb to the 5' RACE reads, yields one record per CDR3 protein. The repertoire holds around 370,000 distinct CDR3 sequences, roughly 20% seen once, with under 15% in the top ten. The sequencing sample was made of PBMCs or a T cell subset sorted from them (not recorded which). Receptor source: an adult woman who had mild COVID-19 (a few samples of this study predate the infection). Cell type and time point are not known.

V and J are TRBV14 and TRBJ2-1, with 7 bases identical to TRBD1. V dropped 6 bases and J dropped 6; count of bases not matched to a gene: 5. The CDR3 sequence is 13 residues long. Germline V gene sequence: CDR1 SGHDN, CDR2 FVKESK. CDR3 sequence (DNA): TGTGCCAGCAGGGCGACAGGGACCAATGAGCAGTTCTTC. Its translation: CASRATGTNEQFF.

The CDR3 loop reads CASSLEKDGAYGYTF. The CDR3 region has the DNA TGTGCCAGCAGCTTGGAAAAGGACGGGGCCTATGGCTACACCTTC. The rearrangement links TRBV5-6 to TRBJ1-2, with D perhaps matching TRBD1 (5 bases). This CDR3 spans 15 amino acids. Trimming took 0 bases from V and 4 from J, leaving 13 bases between them. The germline CDR1 and CDR2 sequences are SGHDT and YYEEEE.

The chain employs TRBV24-1 and TRBJ2-1, with TRBD1 matching over 7 bases. The CDR3 runs 14 residues. The V gene's germline CDR1 is KGHDR and CDR2 SFDVKD. With V trimmed by 3 bases and J by 6 bases, 4 bases remained unmatched. The CDR3 sequence is CATSDHDRANEQFF. The CDR3 bases are TGTGCCACCAGTGATCACGACAGGGCCAATGAGCAGTTCTTC.

This rearrangement joins TRBV15 to TRBJ2-1, with 14 nucleotides matching TRBD2. The CDR3 runs 19 residues. CDR1 and CDR2 (germline): LNHNV, YYDKDF (reference sequence). The V and J ends lost 5 bases and 0 bases, in that order; junction bases with no gene match: 9. CDR3 sequence: CATSRPGTSGSRSYNEQFF. The DNA for the CDR3 is TGTGCCACCAGCCGGCCCGGGACTAGCGGGAGCCGCTCCTACAATGAGCAGTTCTTC.

This rearrangement joins TRBV2 to TRBJ2-5; D call uncertain. Germline V lookup: CDR1 SNHLY, CDR2 FYNNEI. The length of the CDR3 is 13 residues. Between the trimmed V and J ends, which lost 5 bases and 2 bases, there was a span of 9 bases. The CDR3 sequence: CASSSDNQETQYF. As DNA, the CDR3 is TGTGCCAGCAGTTCAGACAATCAAGAGACCCAGTACTTC.

This clonotype was counted only a few times. V and J are TRBV7-9 and TRBJ2-7; 7 nucleotides line up with TRBD1. This CDR3 has 16 amino acids. The germline V gene encodes CDR1 SEHNR and CDR2 FQNEAQ (reference sequence). The trim removed 4 bases at V and 3 bases at J, leaving 12 bases unmatched. The CDR3 nucleotides read TGTGCCAGCAGCTCTGAGACAGGGCGCAGTCTCTACGAGCAGTACTTC. Its translation: CASSSETGRSLYEQYF. Using reference TRBV7-9 and TRBJ2-7 for the parts outside the CDR3, the full variable domain is DTGVSQNPRHKITKRGQNVTFRCDPISEHNRLYWYRQTLGQGPEFLTYFQNEAQLEKSRLLSDRFSAERPKGSFSTLEIQRTEQGDSAMYLCASSSETGRSLYEQYFGPGTRLTVT.

This clonotype has just a few counts. The chain links TRBV7-2 to TRBJ2-3; D is unresolved. V was pared by 3 bases and J by 6 bases, with 10 bases between. The germline V gene encodes CDR1 SGHTA and CDR2 FQGNSA. The CDR3 contains 13 residues. CDR3 protein: CASSLNARDTQYF. In DNA form, the CDR3 reads TGTGCCAGCAGCTTGAATGCTCGCGATACGCAGTATTTT.

This sequence joins TRBV5-1 and TRBJ1-2, with D possibly being TRBD1 (5 bases). Per germline, CDR1 SGHRS and CDR2 YFSETQ. V was trimmed by 0 bases and J by 1 base, leaving 10 bases between them. This CDR3 comprises 15 residues. Here the CDR3 reads CASSLGGAFNYGYTF. For the CDR3, the DNA is TGCGCCAGCAGCTTGGGAGGGGCTTTTAACTATGGCTACACCTTC.

The chain is built from TRBV5-1 and TRBJ1-1; 10 bases match TRBD1. The CDR3 is 15 residues long. The J segment lost 3 bases and the V segment lost 0 bases, leaving 2 bases of the junction unmatched. Germline CDR1 and CDR2: SGHRS and YFSETQ. The CDR3 is CASSLEGQGYTEAFF. In DNA, the CDR3 is TGCGCCAGCAGCTTGGAGGGACAGGGGTACACTGAAGCTTTCTTT. Filled out from reference TRBV5-1 and TRBJ1-1, the complete variable domain reads KAGVTQTPRYLIKTRGQQVTLSCSPISGHRSVSWYQQTPGQGLQFLFEYFSETQRNKGNFPGRFSGRQFSNSRSEMNVSTLELGDSALYLCASSLEGQGYTEAFFGQGTRLTVV.

This clonotype was observed a handful of times. The CDR3 region is CASSSRGGLDTEAFF. DNA for the CDR3: TGTGCCAGCAGCTCACGCGGGGGCTTGGACACTGAAGCTTTCTTT. V and J are TRBV7-8 and TRBJ1-1; TRBD1 might be the D (6 bases). This CDR3 is built from 15 residues. V was pared by 4 bases and J by 3 bases, with 15 bases between. The germline CDR1 and CDR2 sequences are SGHVS and FQNEAQ.

V usage is TRBV20-1 and J usage is TRBJ2-7; D may be TRBD1 (6 bases). Looked up from germline, CDR1 is DFQATT and CDR2 is SNEGSKA (reference sequence). The CDR3 totals 13 residues. V shed 2 bases and J shed 6 bases, with 14 bases lying between them. CDR3 sequence reads: CSARPRTVGEQYF. The CDR3 DNA reads as TGCAGTGCTAGACCCAGGACAGTGGGCGAGCAGTACTTC.

The sample holds many counts of this clonotype. V and J are TRBV20-1 and TRBJ1-3; D remains unclear. CDR1 is DFQATT and CDR2 is SNEGSKA in the germline V gene (reference sequence). The CDR3 has 13 residues. V lost 1 base to trimming and J lost 2 bases, with 6 bases between them. This CDR3 reads CSARGGTGNTIYF. The CDR3 DNA follows: TGCAGTGCTAGAGGAGGGACTGGAAACACCATATATTTT.

The rearrangement uses TRBV7-9 and TRBJ1-1, with D hard to call. The CDR3 is 14 residues long. Germline values: CDR1 SEHNR, CDR2 FQNEAQ (reference sequence). Trimming took 5 bases from V and 1 from J, leaving 11 bases between them. The DNA of the CDR3 is TGTGCCAGCAGCCCTAAGGTGTCGAACACTGAAGCTTTCTTT. Its protein is CASSPKVSNTEAFF.

This clonotype was seen more than once but under ten times. The J gene is TRBJ1-2, the V gene TRBV30; D gene unclear. CDR3 length equals 11 residues. Germline loops: CDR1 GTSNPN, CDR2 SVGIG (reference sequence). Trimming stripped 4 bases from V and 8 bases from J, with 11 bases between. The CDR3 loop reads CAWKVTGGYTF. CDR3 nucleotides: TGTGCCTGGAAGGTCACGGGCGGCTACACCTTC.

The rearrangement links TRBV14 to TRBJ2-5; 7 bases agree with TRBD1. V was clipped by 4 bases and J by 4 bases; unmatched bases: 6. The germline V gene encodes CDR1 SGHDN and CDR2 FVKESK. The CDR3 consists of 14 residues. The CDR3 sequence is CASSRDRVGETQYF. The CDR3 nucleotides read TGTGCCAGCAGCCGAGACAGGGTAGGAGAGACCCAGTACTTC.

This clonotype has just a few counts. V gene TRBV12-3 or TRBV12-4 combines with J gene TRBJ2-1; weak D call: TRBD1 (6 bases). V shed 7 bases and J shed 4 bases, with 17 bases lying between them. This CDR3 is built from 15 residues. The CDR3 bases are TGTGCCAGCACCATCCGGGACGGGACATACAATGAGCAGTTCTTC. It translates to CASTIRDGTYNEQFF.

This clonotype was counted a few times. The V and J genes are TRBV9 and TRBJ2-2; the D is unclear. Per the germline V gene, CDR1 is SGDLS and CDR2 is YYNGEE. The V and J ends lost 0 bases and 0 bases respectively, with 9 bases between them. The CDR3 contains 16 residues. CDR3 nucleotide sequence: TGTGCCAGCAGCGTAGGCTCGGCGGCGAACACCGGGGAGCTGTTTTTT. It codes for CASSVGSAANTGELFF.

The sample holds a few counts of this clonotype. This chain connects TRBV5-1 to TRBJ2-1; 11 bases line up with TRBD1. Germline V lookup: CDR1 SGHRS, CDR2 YFSETQ. The CDR3 runs 16 residues. The V segment lost 3 bases and the J segment 6 bases; nucleotides outside the gene matches: 8. This CDR3 reads CASSSTGTGGVNEQFF. The CDR3 DNA reads TGCGCCAGCAGCTCCACCGGGACAGGGGGGGTCAATGAGCAGTTCTTC.

This clonotype was counted only a few times. The V gene is TRBV4-1, the J gene TRBJ2-3, with D hard to call. The germline gives CDR1 MGHRA, CDR2 YSYEKL. V shed 0 bases and J shed 5 bases, with 12 bases lying between them. This CDR3 contains 15 residues. The CDR3 reads CASSQDTKDQDTQYF. CDR3 nucleotide sequence: TGCGCCAGCAGCCAAGATACGAAGGATCAAGATACGCAGTATTTT.

This clonotype was recorded at least ten times. This chain joins TRBV12-3 or TRBV12-4 and TRBJ2-1; TRBD2 aligns across 11 bases. The CDR3 covers 16 residues. Trimming at V came to 4 bases and at J to 4 bases, leaving 6 bases not matched to a gene. CDR3 sequence reads: CASSSATSGSYNEQFF. In DNA, the CDR3 is TGTGCCAGCAGTTCCGCCACTAGCGGGAGTTACAATGAGCAGTTCTTC.